This T cell receptor (beta chain) was retrieved from a study of blood T cell repertoires in COVID-19. Whole-study context: Collection of acute and convalescent COVID-19 samples took place in the United States, Italy and Spain. Sources were T cells, B-cell-depleted T cells, or PBMCs; the material itself was cDNA or gDNA.

Sequencing used immunoSEQ multiplex PCR; TCRdb keeps in-frame clones, though not all of them. Here the sample spans about 250,000 clones, about 82% being singletons. V shed 6 bases and J shed 6 bases, with 15 bases lying between them. This CDR3 spans 14 amino acids. Germline V lookup: CDR1 MNHEY, CDR2 SVGEGT. Participants were aged about 18 to 100 years from some 24 US areas. Participant-reported clinical history was the basis for cohort assignment. The sequence came from a woman between 50 and 59 years old with acute COVID-19. J is TRBJ1-5 and V is TRBV6-2 or TRBV6-3; D may be TRBD1 (5 bases). Sequencing was performed on PBMCs or T cells enriched from blood (not recorded which). CDR3 nucleotides: TGTGCCAGCAGCGGGGGTGCGGGGACTCAGCCCCAGCATTTT. As protein: CASSGGAGTQPQHF.